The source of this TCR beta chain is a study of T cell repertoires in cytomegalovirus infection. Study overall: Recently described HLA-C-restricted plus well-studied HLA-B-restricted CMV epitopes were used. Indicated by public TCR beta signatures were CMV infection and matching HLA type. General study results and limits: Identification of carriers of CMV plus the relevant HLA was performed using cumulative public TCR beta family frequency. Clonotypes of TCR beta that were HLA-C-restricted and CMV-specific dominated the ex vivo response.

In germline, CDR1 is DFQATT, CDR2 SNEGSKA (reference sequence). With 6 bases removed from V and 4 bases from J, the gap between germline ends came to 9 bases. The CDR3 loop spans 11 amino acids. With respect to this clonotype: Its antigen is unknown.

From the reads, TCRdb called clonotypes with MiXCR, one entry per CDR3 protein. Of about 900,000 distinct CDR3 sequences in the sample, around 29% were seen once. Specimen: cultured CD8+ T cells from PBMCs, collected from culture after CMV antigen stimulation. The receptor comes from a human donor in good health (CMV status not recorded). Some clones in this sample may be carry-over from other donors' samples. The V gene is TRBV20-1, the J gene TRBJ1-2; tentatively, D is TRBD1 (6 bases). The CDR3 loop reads CSAPGVYGYTF. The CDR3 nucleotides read TGCAGTGCCCCAGGGGTCTATGGCTACACCTTC.